This TCR beta chain was retrieved from a study of Ad26.COV2.S vaccination and SARS-CoV-2 variants. Overall study context: Of the COV1001 trial arms, the Ad26.COV2.S arm included the donor.

Study-wide findings and caveats: Spike-specific CD8+ and CD4+ T cell responses reportedly showed substantial breadth after vaccination.

Generated by immunoSEQ multiplex PCR, the TCRdb table keeps only in-frame clones and is missing some. In the table there are more than 300,000 clones, around nine tenths of which are singletons. This CDR3 is 14 amino acids long. V lost 4 bases to trimming and J lost 0 bases, with 6 bases between them. CDR1 is MNHEY and CDR2 is SVGAGI in the germline V gene. Regarding treatment: around 19 received Ad26.COV2.S at low or high dose, single or two shots; about 5 received placebo; per-sample allocation not given. Sampling occurred on day 63 after the first vaccine or placebo injection. The vaccine antigen was prefusion-stabilized Wuhan SARS-CoV-2 spike. Of note for this clone: Antigen: not known.

The clonotype originates from a person aged 18-65 years who received the Ad26.COV2.S COVID-19 vaccine or a placebo. The specimen was peripheral blood, collected in a trial of Ad26.COV2.S vaccine versus placebo. The rearrangement uses TRBV6-5 and TRBJ1-4, with D uncertain. The CDR3 loop is CASSWRATNEKLFF. CDR3 sequence (DNA): TGTGCCAGCAGTTGGAGGGCAACTAATGAAAAACTGTTTTTT.